Below, 30 T cell receptor beta chains from the same sample are listed, as sequenced in a study of T-cell memory formation after mild COVID-19. TCRdb re-called the 5' RACE reads with MiXCR, one entry per CDR3 protein. The table has 150,000 to 200,000 distinct CDR3 sequences, roughly 10% seen once. Sequencing was performed on PBMCs or a T cell subset sorted from them (not recorded which). The receptors shown here come from a man between 18 and 35 years old who had mild COVID-19 (a few samples of this study predate the infection). Cell type and time point are not known.

This clonotype was recorded at least ten times. The chain couples TRBV4-3 to TRBJ2-7; D unclear. The CDR3 has 14 amino acids. Germline V gives CDR1 LGHNA, CDR2 YSLEER. V lost 3 bases to trimming and J lost 5 bases, with 14 bases between them. Here the CDR3 DNA reads TGCGCCAGCAGCCAGTCAGGAATGTATCACGAGCAGTACGTC. Translated: CASSQSGMYHEQYV.

This sequence joins TRBV4-2 and TRBJ2-5; D could derive from TRBD1 or TRBD2 (5 bases each). V shed 4 bases and J shed 4 bases, with 19 bases lying between them. Germline V CDR1 and CDR2: LGHNA, YNFKEQ. The CDR3 covers 16 residues. The CDR3 reads CASSRQGDGIGETQYF. The DNA for the CDR3 is TGTGCCAGCAGCCGGCAAGGGGACGGAATCGGAGAGACCCAGTACTTC.

This rearrangement joins TRBV11-2 to TRBJ2-3, with D possibly matching TRBD1 (6 bases). The CDR3 covers 14 residues. Germline CDR1 is SGHAT and CDR2 is FQNNGV. Trimming left V 4 bases short and J 0 bases short, with 8 bases between. CDR3 bases: TGTGCCAGCAGCTGGACAGCTAGCACAGATACGCAGTATTTT. Translating it yields CASSWTASTDTQYF.

The chain couples TRBV5-6 to TRBJ1-5; a weak D match, TRBD1 (6 bases). The CDR3 spans 14 residues. Germline values: CDR1 SGHDT, CDR2 YYEEEE. Deletions cut 0 bases from V and 7 bases from J, with 11 bases between. The CDR3 DNA reads TGTGCCAGCAGCTTGGACAGGGTATGGCAGCCCCAGCATTTT. Its translation: CASSLDRVWQPQHF.

On this clonotype: The junction does not match germline at one end; this may be a read error. The chain joins TRBV29-1 to TRBJ2-5; perhaps TRBD2 as D (6 bases). The V gene's germline CDR1 is SQVTM and CDR2 ANQGSEA. This CDR3 contains 14 residues. The DNA of the CDR3 is TGCAGCGTTGAAGATCCTTGGAGTCGGGAGACCCATTACTTC. Protein sequence: CSVEDPWSRETHYF.

This sequence joins TRBV6-6 and TRBJ2-5; D may be TRBD1 or TRBD2 (5 bases each). CDR1 MNHNY and CDR2 SVGAGI come from the germline V gene (reference sequence). CDR3 length: 15 amino acids. The V end was cut by 6 bases, the J end by 1 base, with 15 bases between. CDR3 protein: CASSSPGRAQETQYF. CDR3 nucleotide sequence: TGTGCCAGCAGCTCTCCGGGACGGGCCCAAGAGACCCAGTACTTC.

This clonotype has just a few counts. This chain links TRBV9 with TRBJ2-5; tentatively, D is TRBD2 (6 bases). Between the trimmed V and J ends, which lost 2 bases and 4 bases, there was a span of 18 bases. CDR1 and CDR2 (germline): SGDLS, YYNGEE. CDR3 length: 16 residues. The CDR3 reads CASSVGGAGTAETQYF. CDR3 DNA sequence: TGTGCCAGCAGCGTTGGTGGGGCAGGGACTGCAGAGACCCAGTACTTC. Using reference TRBV9 and TRBJ2-5 for the parts outside the CDR3, the full variable domain is DSGVTQTPKHLITATGQRVTLRCSPRSGDLSVYWYQQSLDQGLQFLIQYYNGEERAKGNILERFSAQQFPDLHSELNLSSLELGDSALYFCASSVGGAGTAETQYFGPGTRLLVL.

This clonotype occurred a few times. The rearrangement joins TRBV5-1 to TRBJ2-3; D is uncertain. The CDR3 covers 15 residues. V was clipped by 0 bases and J by 0 bases, with 8 bases between them. Germline-derived CDR1 and CDR2 are SGHRS and YFSETQ. This chain's CDR3 is CASSLGRPSTDTQYF. The CDR3 DNA sequence: TGCGCCAGCAGCTTGGGACGACCTAGCACAGATACGCAGTATTTT. Full variable domain (missing parts from reference TRBV5-1 and TRBJ2-3): KAGVTQTPRYLIKTRGQQVTLSCSPISGHRSVSWYQQTPGQGLQFLFEYFSETQRNKGNFPGRFSGRQFSNSRSEMNVSTLELGDSALYLCASSLGRPSTDTQYFGPGTRLTVL.

Only a few counts were recorded for this clonotype. This chain uses TRBV7-2 with TRBJ2-3, with D perhaps matching TRBD2 (7 bases). Germline CDR1 and CDR2: SGHTA and FQGNSA. Trimming removed 4 bases at V and 0 bases at J, with 11 bases between. This CDR3 has 15 amino acids. The CDR3 sequence is CASSSGGRSTDTQYF. In DNA, the CDR3 is TGTGCCAGCAGCTCGGGGGGCCGGAGCACAGATACGCAGTATTTT.

V is TRBV7-2 and J is TRBJ2-7, with 9 bases aligning to TRBD1. Per the germline V gene, CDR1 is SGHTA and CDR2 is FQGNSA. The CDR3 loop spans 13 amino acids. The J segment lost 3 bases and the V segment lost 7 bases, leaving 4 bases of the junction unmatched. The CDR3 sequence is CASITGGGYEQYF. CDR3 nucleotide sequence: TGTGCCAGCATCACAGGGGGCGGCTACGAGCAGTACTTC. Filled out from reference TRBV7-2 and TRBJ2-7, the complete variable domain reads GAGVSQSPSNKVTEKGKDVELRCDPISGHTALYWYRQSLGQGLEFLIYFQGNSAPDKSGLPSDRFSAERTGGSVSTLTIQRTQQEDSAVYLCASITGGGYEQYFGPGTRLTVT.

In its sample, this clonotype was seen many times. This chain connects TRBV20-1 to TRBJ2-5; D may be TRBD1 or TRBD2 (5 bases each). Deletions cut 4 bases from V and 2 bases from J, with 11 bases between. CDR3 length: 13 residues. The V gene's germline CDR1 is DFQATT and CDR2 SNEGSKA (reference sequence). As DNA, the CDR3 is TGCAGTGCTAACGGGGACCTTCAAGAGACCCAGTACTTC. Residues: CSANGDLQETQYF.

This clonotype was recorded many times. This rearrangement joins TRBV6-6 to TRBJ1-6, with D uncertain. Trimming cost V 2 bases and J 14 bases, with 10 bases left between them. Germline lookup yields CDR1 MNHNY and CDR2 SVGAGI (reference sequence). The CDR3 totals 12 residues. The CDR3 sequence: CASSYDDPSLHF. The CDR3 DNA follows: TGTGCCAGCAGTTACGATGATCCGTCCCTCCACTTT.

In this sample, this clonotype turned up a few times. The chain has TRBV7-2 and TRBJ2-3; D is undetermined. Germline V gene sequence: CDR1 SGHTA, CDR2 FQGNSA. Trimming pared 1 base from V and 2 bases from J, leaving 10 bases between. The CDR3 runs 15 residues. CDR3 bases: TGTGCCAGCAGCTTAGATGGGGTCTACACAGATACGCAGTATTTT. Its protein is CASSLDGVYTDTQYF.

V and J are TRBV12-3 or TRBV12-4 and TRBJ2-7, with D tentatively TRBD2 (5 bases). With 9 bases removed from V and 7 bases from J, the gap between germline ends came to 13 bases. The CDR3 length is 11 residues. CDR3 nucleotides: TGTGCCAGTCGTACCGGGGTGGAGCAGTACTTC. Protein sequence: CASRTGVEQYF.

This chain uses TRBV6-2 or TRBV6-3 with TRBJ2-3; 8 bases align to TRBD2. V shed 7 bases, J shed 7 bases, and the junction held 13 bases outside the gene matches. The CDR3 loop spans 15 amino acids. Per the germline V gene, CDR1 is MNHEY and CDR2 is SVGEGT. CDR3 sequence (DNA): TGTGCCAGCACCCGGGCGGGGGGCGGAATGAATACGCAGTATTTT. Translated: CASTRAGGGMNTQYF.

The rearrangement links TRBV11-2 to TRBJ2-7, with a weak D call TRBD1 (6 bases). CDR3 size: 13 residues. CDR1 is SGHAT and CDR2 is FQNNGV in the germline V gene. Trimming removed 5 bases from V and 3 bases from J, with 11 bases in between. The CDR3 sequence: CASSQGIHYEQYF. CDR3 nucleotide sequence: TGTGCCAGCAGCCAGGGGATACACTACGAGCAGTACTTC.

This clonotype came up a few times. V gene TRBV20-1 combines with J gene TRBJ2-7, with D maybe TRBD1 (6 bases). CDR1 is DFQATT and CDR2 is SNEGSKA in the germline V gene (reference sequence). V gave up 6 bases and J gave up 1 base, with 16 bases separating them. The CDR3 length is 14 residues. CDR3 residues: CSARDRLQSYEQYF. DNA of the CDR3: TGCAGTGCGCGTGACAGGCTCCAATCCTACGAGCAGTACTTC.

The genes are TRBV29-1 and TRBJ1-2; D is undetermined. Germline V lookup: CDR1 SQVTM, CDR2 ANQGSEA. The CDR3 loop spans 13 amino acids. Trimming pared 0 bases from V and 7 bases from J, leaving 12 bases between. CDR3 DNA: TGCAGCGTTGAAGATCCCGGGAGAATTGGCTACACCTTC. This sequence encodes CSVEDPGRIGYTF.

This clonotype has more than one count but fewer than ten. The chain employs TRBV28 and TRBJ1-5, with no clear D. V was clipped by 6 bases and J by 7 bases, with 10 bases between them. This CDR3 is built from 12 residues. The V gene's germline CDR1 is MDHEN and CDR2 SYDVKM. CDR3 in DNA: TGTGCCAGCAGCCCCCTTTTCCAGCCCCAGCATTTT. Residues: CASSPLFQPQHF.

The chain uses TRBV6-5 and TRBJ2-7; tentatively, D is TRBD1 or TRBD2 (5 bases each). V was pared by 7 bases and J by 3 bases, with 16 bases between. The CDR3 loop spans 14 amino acids. Germline CDR1 MNHEY, CDR2 SVGAGI. CDR3 in DNA: TGTGCCAGCACCAAGAGGGGAACTGGCTACGAGCAGTACTTC. Protein product: CASTKRGTGYEQYF.

The chain carries TRBV29-1 and TRBJ1-5; maybe TRBD1 (5 bases). Germline assignment: CDR1 SQVTM and CDR2 ANQGSEA. The CDR3 is 13 amino acids. Trimming removed 3 bases from V and 4 bases from J, with 10 bases in between. DNA of the CDR3: TGCAGCGTTGATGTCGGGGCGAATCAGCCCCAGCATTTT. This codes for CSVDVGANQPQHF.

This clonotype was seen repeatedly, ten times or more. The genes are TRBV4-3 and TRBJ2-1, with D possibly TRBD2 on 7 matching bases. Germline values: CDR1 LGHNA, CDR2 YSLEER. The V end lost 1 base, the J end lost 4 bases, and 11 bases lay between the germline ends. The CDR3 length is 15 residues. The CDR3 protein is CASSQVGGAYNEQFF. In nucleotides, the CDR3 is TGCGCCAGCAGCCAAGTAGGGGGGGCTTACAATGAGCAGTTCTTC.

This clonotype was found a few times. The chain couples TRBV5-1 to TRBJ1-1; D is unclear. With 2 bases removed from V and 3 bases from J, the gap between germline ends came to 11 bases. Germline V gene sequence: CDR1 SGHRS, CDR2 YFSETQ. This CDR3 has 14 residues. As DNA, the CDR3 is TGCGCCAGCAGCTTAGTAGGCGCCGACACTGAAGCTTTCTTT. Protein: CASSLVGADTEAFF.

This chain uses TRBV7-6 with TRBJ2-5; D might be TRBD1 or TRBD2, each matching 5 bases. Germline lookup yields CDR1 SGHVS and CDR2 FNYEAQ. Trimming took off 5 bases at V and 0 bases at J, with 13 bases between the two ends. This CDR3 spans 15 amino acids. The CDR3 DNA follows: TGTGCCAGCAGCCCTGGTGAGGGGTACCAAGAGACCCAGTACTTC. Its protein product is CASSPGEGYQETQYF.

A note on this clonotype: A read error is possible here, since a much larger clone lies one base away. The chain combines TRBV5-5 with TRBJ2-1, with a tentative D call TRBD2 (5 bases). Germline loops: CDR1 SGHKS, CDR2 YYEKEE (reference sequence). V was clipped by 0 bases and J by 5 bases, with 9 bases between them. This CDR3 is 14 amino acids long. Here the CDR3 reads CASSLASGHNEQFF. In DNA, the CDR3 is TGTGCCAGCAGCTTGGCCAGCGGACACAATGAGCAGTTCTTC.

This clonotype appeared a few times. The rearrangement uses TRBV2 and TRBJ2-1, with 13 bases fitting TRBD2. J lost 9 bases, V lost 6 bases, and 8 bases had no gene match. CDR1 and CDR2 from the germline V gene are SNHLY and FYNNEI. CDR3 length: 15 amino acids. The CDR3 nucleotides read TGTGCCAGCAGGGAACTAGCGGGGGGGATTCGTGAGCAGTTCTTC. Encoded protein: CASRELAGGIREQFF.

This clonotype was detected only a few times. The J gene is TRBJ2-1, the V gene TRBV5-1; 8 bases align to TRBD2. Germline V lookup: CDR1 SGHRS, CDR2 YFSETQ. This CDR3 region has 16 residues. Germline trimming cut 4 bases from V and 5 bases from J; bases unmatched to any gene: 11. The CDR3 region has the DNA TGCGCCAGCAGCGTTAACCGGGGGGGAAGCAACAATGAGCAGTTCTTC. As protein: CASSVNRGGSNNEQFF.

J is TRBJ2-5 and V is TRBV12-5; TRBD2 agrees at 11 bases. Germline V gene sequence: CDR1 LGHNT, CDR2 FRNRAP. The CDR3 runs to 17 residues. With V trimmed by 1 base and J by 2 bases, 6 bases remained unmatched. The chain's CDR3 is CASGLAPGLAVQETQYF. CDR3 nucleotides: TGTGCTAGTGGTTTGGCTCCGGGACTAGCGGTACAAGAGACCCAGTACTTC.

The rearrangement joins TRBV28 to TRBJ2-7; weak D call: TRBD2 (6 bases). The V gene lost 6 bases and the J gene lost 3 bases, with 18 bases spanning the gap. CDR1 MDHEN and CDR2 SYDVKM come from the germline V gene. The CDR3 loop spans 15 amino acids. CDR3 sequence reads: CASRVAGGGLYEQYV. The CDR3 DNA is TGTGCCAGCAGGGTGGCTGGTGGAGGGCTCTACGAGCAGTACGTC.

The chain couples TRBV30 to TRBJ2-4; possibly TRBD1 for D (7 bases). Deletions cut 8 bases from V and 1 base from J, with 12 bases between. In germline, CDR1 is GTSNPN, CDR2 SVGIG (reference sequence). The CDR3 runs to 13 residues. CDR3 amino acids: CAMEGAAKNIQYF. The CDR3 coding sequence is TGTGCCATGGAGGGGGCGGCCAAAAACATTCAGTACTTC. The variable domain in full, with the rest retrieved from reference TRBV30 and TRBJ2-4, is SQTIHQWPATLVQPVGSPLSLECTVEGTSNPNLYWYRQAAGRGLQLLFYSVGIGQISSEVPQNLSASRPQDRQFILSSKKLLLSDSGFYLCAMEGAAKNIQYFGAGTRLSVL.